The clone carrying this T cell receptor (beta chain) has a count of ten or more. Its antigen is currently unknown. Amplification of TCR beta CDR3 regions was performed using RNA transcripts as template. An initial round of RT-PCR targeting the TCR CDR3 relied on the HTBI primer set. TCRdb itself ran the multiplex PCR reads through MiXCR, one entry per CDR3 protein. Altogether more than 550,000 distinct CDR3 sequences are present, about 17% being singletons, with the ten largest covering approximately 15%. Newly diagnosed hyperthyroidism patients aged 18 to 65 years had disease lasting under 2 months. The study based diagnoses on clinical symptoms, serum thyroxine and TRAb, thyroid ultrasound and orbital computed tomography. The data derive from a study of T cells in Graves' hyperthyroidism and ophthalmopathy. Study observations and caveats: Progression to ophthalmopathy was predicted a median of about six months early. Blood shared most expanded thyroid clonotypes above 0.001.

This CDR3 has 11 amino acids. Germline CDR1 is MDHEN and CDR2 is SYDVKM. Between the trimmed V and J ends, which lost 5 bases and 7 bases, there was a span of 8 bases. V usage is TRBV28 and J usage is TRBJ1-1, with D hard to call. This sequence was found in a woman in her fifties or sixties with Graves' hyperthyroidism that later progressed to Graves' ophthalmopathy. The sequenced sample consisted of blood. CDR3 sequence: CASSGNFEAFF. The CDR3 DNA sequence: TGTGCCAGCAGTGGGAATTTTGAAGCTTTCTTT.